The 30 T cell receptor beta chains given below trace back to one sample, sequenced in a study of T cell responses to AZD1222 COVID-19 vaccine. TCRdb keeps only in-frame clones here, not all; method: immunoSEQ multiplex PCR. The sample contains 100,000 to 150,000 clones, 90% of which appear only once. Sequenced material: peripheral blood, taken on day 0 of MenACWY control vaccination. The receptors here all came from an adult in good health.

The gene calls are TRBV4-1 and TRBJ2-2; 7 bases match TRBD1. Germline loops: CDR1 MGHRA, CDR2 YSYEKL. Trimming cost V 3 bases and J 0 bases; bases outside gene matches: 4. This CDR3 region has 16 residues. Written as DNA, the CDR3 is TGCGCCAGCAGCCACACAGGGGCGTCGAACACCGGGGAGCTGTTTTTT. It codes for CASSHTGASNTGELFF.

The J gene is TRBJ1-6, the V gene TRBV5-1; 10 nucleotides match TRBD1. This CDR3 region has 16 residues. CDR1 and CDR2 from the germline V gene are SGHRS and YFSETQ. J gave up 8 bases and V 0 bases, and 5 bases lay outside the gene matches. This chain's CDR3 is CASSLESGQGYSPLHF. CDR3 in DNA: TGCGCCAGCAGCTTGGAGTCGGGACAGGGGTATTCACCCCTCCACTTT. The full variable domain, completed using reference TRBV5-1 and TRBJ1-6, is KAGVTQTPRYLIKTRGQQVTLSCSPISGHRSVSWYQQTPGQGLQFLFEYFSETQRNKGNFPGRFSGRQFSNSRSEMNVSTLELGDSALYLCASSLESGQGYSPLHFGNGTRLTVT.

The chain has TRBV4-3 and TRBJ2-1, with 13 bases lining up with TRBD2. The CDR3 has 14 amino acids. CDR1 and CDR2 from the germline V gene are LGHNA and YSLEER. The junction had 1 base not matched to a gene; V was cut back by 2 bases and J by 9 bases. CDR3 loop: CASSQRTSGSEQFF. The CDR3 coding sequence is TGCGCCAGCAGCCAAAGGACTAGCGGGAGTGAGCAGTTCTTC.

This chain uses TRBV21-1 with TRBJ2-1; the table's D call, TRBD2, was not checked against the DNA. TRBV21-1 is shown as a pseudogene. The CDR3 totals 19 residues. The CDR3 spells CASSRRLAGVWASYNEQFF. In DNA, the CDR3 is TGTGCCAGCAGCAGACGACTAGCGGGAGTCTGGGCATCCTACAATGAGCAGTTCTTC.

The chain combines TRBV5-1 with TRBJ2-5, with TRBD2 as a possible D gene (6 bases). The V end lost 3 bases, the J end lost 2 bases, and 11 bases lay between the germline ends. The CDR3 totals 14 residues. Germline V gene lookup returns CDR1 SGHRS and CDR2 YFSETQ. CDR3 residues: CASSWGDPQETQYF. For the CDR3, the DNA is TGCGCCAGCAGCTGGGGGGACCCTCAAGAGACCCAGTACTTC.

This clone occurred a few times. The chain recombines TRBV9 with TRBJ2-5; D gene uncertain. Deletions cut 0 bases from V and 4 bases from J, with 7 bases between. The CDR3 totals 13 residues. Germline loops: CDR1 SGDLS, CDR2 YYNGEE. The CDR3 protein is CASSVGLGETQYF. The DNA of the CDR3 is TGTGCCAGCAGCGTAGGACTGGGAGAGACCCAGTACTTC.

This chain connects TRBV9 to TRBJ1-5; TRBD1 might be the D (5 bases). This CDR3 has 14 amino acids. Deletions cut 4 bases from V and 6 bases from J, with 14 bases between. Germline CDR1 and CDR2: SGDLS and YYNGEE. The CDR3 region is CASSPEDTRQPQHF. In DNA, the CDR3 is TGTGCCAGCAGCCCAGAGGACACCCGTCAGCCCCAGCATTTT.

The V and J genes are TRBV4-3 and TRBJ2-3, with D perhaps assigned TRBD1 or TRBD2 (5 bases each). Trimming cost V 2 bases and J 3 bases, with 12 bases left between them. This CDR3 is built from 15 residues. The germline V gene encodes CDR1 LGHNA and CDR2 YSLEER. CDR3 sequence (DNA): TGCGCCAGCAGCCAAACCGGGACCATGACAGATACGCAGTATTTT. It yields the protein CASSQTGTMTDTQYF.

The J gene is TRBJ2-7, the V gene TRBV6-5; the match to TRBD1 covers 7 bases. The V and J ends lost 0 bases and 1 base, in that order; junction bases with no gene match: 6. Germline V gene lookup returns CDR1 MNHEY and CDR2 SVGAGI. This CDR3 has 16 residues. CDR3 residues: CASSYSRDSLSYEQYF. CDR3 nucleotides: TGTGCCAGCAGTTACTCGAGGGACAGCCTATCCTACGAGCAGTACTTC.

The rearrangement uses TRBV24-1 and TRBJ2-3; 7 bases align to TRBD2. J was trimmed by 2 bases and V by 3 bases; bases with no gene match: 1. The germline V gene encodes CDR1 KGHDR and CDR2 SFDVKD. The CDR3 consists of 14 residues. The CDR3 region is CATSDAGATDTQYF. In DNA, the CDR3 is TGTGCCACCAGTGATGCGGGAGCCACAGATACGCAGTATTTT.

V is TRBV5-1 and J is TRBJ1-3; D gene ambiguous. Germline CDR1 is SGHRS and CDR2 is YFSETQ. This CDR3 comprises 14 residues. V lost 0 bases and J lost 0, with 4 bases in between. This chain's CDR3 is CASSLEGSGNTIYF. The DNA of the CDR3 is TGCGCCAGCAGCTTGGAGGGCTCTGGAAACACCATATATTTT.

The chain carries TRBV28 and TRBJ1-3, with no clear D. The CDR3 spans 15 residues. In germline, CDR1 is MDHEN, CDR2 SYDVKM. Trimming removed 7 bases from V and 0 bases from J, with 13 bases in between. The CDR3 spells CASMSQSSSGNTIYF. The CDR3 coding sequence is TGTGCCAGCATGAGCCAGTCGAGCTCTGGAAACACCATATATTTT.

The rearrangement uses TRBV7-6 and TRBJ1-1; D possibly corresponds to TRBD1 (5 bases). This CDR3 is 15 amino acids long. Trimming removed 3 bases from V and 1 base from J, with 12 bases in between. CDR1 is SGHVS, CDR2 FNYEAQ, per germline. The DNA for the CDR3 is TGTGCCAGCAGCTTCAATACACAGGCGAACACTGAAGCTTTCTTT. Protein sequence: CASSFNTQANTEAFF.

The CDR3 loop is CASSHPAPGQIQETQYF. The CDR3 DNA reads TGCGCCAGCAGCCATCCCGCCCCGGGACAGATCCAAGAGACCCAGTACTTC. The chain employs TRBV4-3 and TRBJ2-5, with 7 bases lining up with TRBD1. Trimming at V came to 3 bases and at J to 1 base, leaving 11 bases not matched to a gene. This CDR3 comprises 17 residues. CDR1 is LGHNA and CDR2 is YSLEER in the germline V gene.

V usage is TRBV5-1 and J usage is TRBJ2-7; D is uncertain. The CDR3 contains 14 residues. Germline CDR1 is SGHRS and CDR2 is YFSETQ. Between the trimmed V and J ends, which lost 1 base and 6 bases, there was a span of 14 bases. Here the CDR3 DNA reads TGCGCCAGCAGCTTGAGCCAAGGCCCCCTCGAGCAGTACTTC. This gives the protein CASSLSQGPLEQYF.

The rearrangement joins TRBV6-1 to TRBJ1-6, with D uncertain. The CDR3 consists of 15 residues. In germline, CDR1 is MNHNS, CDR2 SASEGT. V lost 1 base to trimming and J lost 13 bases, with 17 bases between them. CDR3 amino acids: CASSEVGSLRNPLHF. The DNA of the CDR3 is TGTGCCAGCAGTGAAGTCGGCAGCCTACGAAACCCCCTCCACTTT.

In DNA, the CDR3 is TGTGCCAGCAGTGAGGGGTATGCGGGATCGGTAGATGAGCAGTTCTTC. Its translation is CASSEGYAGSVDEQFF. V gene TRBV6-4 combines with J gene TRBJ2-1, with a weak D call TRBD2 (6 bases). Germline loops: CDR1 MRHNA, CDR2 SNTAGT. The CDR3 totals 16 residues. The V and J ends lost 3 bases and 8 bases respectively, with 20 bases between them.

The chain recombines TRBV29-1 with TRBJ2-1; 7 bases align to TRBD2. The germline CDR1 and CDR2 sequences are SQVTM and ANQGSEA. The V gene end was trimmed by 2 bases and the J gene end by 2 bases; junction bases not matched to a gene: 0. The CDR3 has 13 amino acids. The CDR3 sequence: CSVELAAYNEQFF. The CDR3, as DNA: TGCAGCGTTGAACTAGCGGCCTACAATGAGCAGTTCTTC.

The chain links TRBV5-8 to TRBJ2-7; no definite D call. The CDR3 extends over 16 amino acids. V dropped 4 bases and J dropped 5 bases, with 22 bases sitting between them. The germline V gene has CDR1 SGHTS and CDR2 YDEGEE. CDR3 sequence (DNA): TGTGCCAGCAGCCTCCGTCGGACCCAACAAAGACACGAGCAGTACGTC. It yields the protein CASSLRRTQQRHEQYV.

The chain recombines TRBV5-8 with TRBJ1-5; D gene ambiguous. The germline V gene has CDR1 SGHTS and CDR2 YDEGEE. V dropped 3 bases and J dropped 7 bases, with 11 bases sitting between them. There are 13 residues in the CDR3. CDR3 sequence (DNA): TGTGCCAGCAGCTCGACACTTGTGCAGCCCCAGCATTTT. Translated: CASSSTLVQPQHF.

The chain employs TRBV7-2 and TRBJ1-6; 10 positions match TRBD1. CDR3 size: 18 residues. V lost 1 base to trimming and J lost 6 bases; unmatched junction nucleotides: 9. Per germline, CDR1 SGHTA and CDR2 FQGNSA. CDR3 amino acids: CASSLVSTGGRFNSPLHF. DNA for the CDR3: TGTGCCAGCAGCTTAGTATCGACAGGGGGCCGTTTTAATTCACCCCTCCACTTT.

The rearrangement links TRBV6-2 or TRBV6-3 to TRBJ2-7, with 7 bases lining up with TRBD1. After removal of 5 bases from V and 5 bases from J, the junction contained 9 bases not matched to a gene. Germline lookup yields CDR1 MNHEY and CDR2 SVGEGT. The CDR3 has 14 amino acids. This CDR3 is CASSARQGSHEQYV. The CDR3 DNA reads as TGTGCCAGCAGTGCAAGACAGGGCAGCCACGAGCAGTACGTC.

This chain connects TRBV3-1 (or the pseudogene TRBV3-2) to TRBJ2-7; TRBD2 aligns across 7 bases. The V gene end was trimmed by 1 base and the J gene end by 2 bases; junction bases not matched to a gene: 11. This CDR3 spans 17 amino acids. Germline V gene sequence: CDR1 LGHDT, CDR2 YNNKEL (reference sequence). The CDR3 DNA follows: TGTGCCAGCAGCCAAGGGAGCGGGACCGTACAGACCTACGAGCAGTACTTC. This codes for CASSQGSGTVQTYEQYF.

This clone was seen only a few times. The chain employs TRBV13 and TRBJ2-3, with 10 bases aligning to TRBD2. CDR1 and CDR2 from the germline V gene are PRHDT and FYEKMQ (reference sequence). After removal of 1 base from V and 4 bases from J, the junction contained 5 bases not matched to a gene. CDR3 length: 16 amino acids. CDR3 in amino acids: CASSLDIAGGSDTQYF. DNA of the CDR3: TGTGCCAGCAGCTTAGACATAGCGGGAGGATCAGATACGCAGTATTTT.

CDR3 amino acids: CASSLALRTEAFF. The CDR3 nucleotides read TGTGCCAGCAGTTTGGCCCTGAGGACTGAAGCTTTCTTT. The J gene is TRBJ1-1, the V gene TRBV12-3 or TRBV12-4; D is undetermined. The ends were cut back, 3 bases at V and 5 bases at J, with 10 bases in the middle. The CDR3 length is 13 residues.

This rearrangement joins TRBV15 to TRBJ1-4; D gene unclear. CDR1 is LNHNV and CDR2 is YYDKDF in the germline V gene (reference sequence). Trimming left V 0 bases short and J 5 bases short, with 10 bases between. The CDR3 covers 15 residues. This CDR3 reads CATSRDRRKNEKLFF. In DNA form, the CDR3 reads TGTGCCACCAGCAGAGATCGCAGAAAGAATGAAAAACTGTTTTTT.

As for this clone: At one end the junction does not follow the germline gene, possibly because of a read error. V gene TRBV29-1 combines with J gene TRBJ2-5; 7 positions agree with TRBD1. This CDR3 has 14 amino acids. CDR1 and CDR2 (germline): SQVTM, ANQGSEA. In nucleotides, the CDR3 is TGCAGCGCTGAAGACAGGGTCCACCAAGAGACCCAGTACTTC. Protein: CSAEDRVHQETQYF. The full variable domain, in which reference TRBV29-1 and TRBJ2-5 provide the parts outside the CDR3, is SAVISQKPSRDICQRGTSLTIQCQVDSQVTMMFWYRQQPGQSLTLIATANQGSEATYESGFVIDKFPISRPNLTFSTLTVSNMSPEDSSIYLCSAEDRVHQETQYFGPGTRLLVL.

This chain uses TRBV6-4 with TRBJ2-2; possibly TRBD2 for D (6 bases). In germline, CDR1 is MRHNA, CDR2 SNTAGT. CDR3 size: 14 residues. The V gene lost 11 bases and the J gene lost 6 bases, with 19 bases spanning the gap. The DNA of the CDR3 is TGTGCCGAGTCCGGTAAGAGCGGGTCCGGGGAGCTGTTTTTT. Encoded protein: CAESGKSGSGELFF.

This rearrangement joins TRBV11-2 to TRBJ2-2; D is possibly TRBD1 (5 bases). The CDR3 runs to 16 residues. Trimming cost V 3 bases and J 6 bases, with 17 bases left between them. CDR1 and CDR2 (germline): SGHAT, FQNNGV. The CDR3 sequence: CASSFGAETMAGELFF. CDR3 sequence (DNA): TGTGCCAGCAGCTTTGGGGCGGAGACCATGGCCGGGGAGCTGTTTTTT.

About this clone itself: This sample includes further DNA sequences coding for the same CDR3. The chain links TRBV5-1 to TRBJ2-6; D remains ambiguous. Germline CDR1 is SGHRS and CDR2 is YFSETQ. CDR3 size: 14 residues. The germline V and J ends were trimmed by 0 bases and 1 base, with 2 bases remaining between them. CDR3 sequence: CASSLGSGANVLTF. The DNA of the CDR3 is TGCGCCAGCAGCTTGGGTTCTGGGGCCAACGTCCTGACTTTC. Using reference TRBV5-1 and TRBJ2-6 for the parts outside the CDR3, the full variable domain is KAGVTQTPRYLIKTRGQQVTLSCSPISGHRSVSWYQQTPGQGLQFLFEYFSETQRNKGNFPGRFSGRQFSNSRSEMNVSTLELGDSALYLCASSLGSGANVLTFGAGSRLTVL.